The clone carrying this T cell receptor (beta chain) was seen a handful of times. This sample is part of a study of CD4 and CD8 cells across lung adenocarcinoma regions. TCRdb reanalysed the PCR reads using MiXCR and keeps one entry per CDR3 protein. The sample shows about 11,000 distinct CDR3 sequences, about 59% of them seen only once. Donors had localized lung adenocarcinoma, a non-small cell lung cancer. This CDR3 has 10 amino acids. The V end was cut by 1 base, the J end by 12 bases, with 6 bases between. CDR1 and CDR2 from the germline V gene are MNHNS and SASEGT. The sequence came from a male donor with lung adenocarcinoma. The CD4 and CD8 labels of this study may be unreliable. The J gene is TRBJ1-2, the V gene TRBV6-1, with D perhaps TRBD1 (5 bases). Sequencing was carried out using CD8+ T cells from the margin of a lung tumor. In DNA form, the CDR3 reads TGTGCCAGCAGTGAAGGGGACGACACCTTC. As protein: CASSEGDDTF.